The 3 T cell receptor beta chains presented below share a single source sample, sequenced in a study of blood T cell repertoires in COVID-19. The table came from immunoSEQ multiplex PCR; TCRdb's copy has only in-frame clones and leaves some out. The sample has 150,000 to 200,000 clones; around 87% are singletons. Material for sequencing was peripheral blood. The receptors were gathered from a man aged 18 to 30 with acute or convalescent COVID-19.

The chain employs TRBV12-3 or TRBV12-4 and TRBJ1-2, with 10 bases lining up with TRBD1. J was trimmed by 8 bases and V by 3 bases; bases with no gene match: 3. The CDR3 covers 13 residues. CDR3 sequence: CASSFGQGEGYTF. The CDR3 DNA reads as TGTGCCAGCAGTTTCGGACAGGGGGAAGGCTACACCTTC.

The table lists this clone with a few counts. This rearrangement joins TRBV12-3 or TRBV12-4 to TRBJ1-5, with D perhaps TRBD1 (6 bases). CDR3 size: 13 residues. V shed 5 bases and J shed 7 bases, with 12 bases lying between them. CDR3 region: CASSPQGGQPQHF. As DNA, the CDR3 is TGTGCCAGCAGTCCACAGGGTGGACAGCCCCAGCATTTT.

This rearrangement joins TRBV15 to TRBJ1-4; TRBD1 agrees at 8 bases. J lost 1 base, V lost 1 base, and 8 bases had no gene match. The germline V gene has CDR1 LNHNV and CDR2 YYDKDF (reference sequence). This CDR3 is built from 18 residues. CDR3 bases: TGTGCCACCAGCAGAGGCCGGACAGGGCTCGGAACTAATGAAAAACTGTTTTTT. Translating it yields CATSRGRTGLGTNEKLFF.